A single sample gave rise to the 26 T cell receptor beta chains below, sequenced in a study of blood T cell repertoires in COVID-19. Libraries were prepared by immunoSEQ multiplex PCR; TCRdb keeps only in-frame clonotypes and omits some of them. The table shows some 120,000 clones, with more than 75% occurring only once. Sequencing used peripheral blood. The receptor set was obtained from a woman aged 60-75 years with acute or convalescent COVID-19.

The chain is built from TRBV11-2 and TRBJ2-7, with 14 nucleotides matching TRBD2. CDR3 length equals 14 residues. Germline V gene lookup returns CDR1 SGHAT and CDR2 FQNNGV. V lost 5 bases to trimming and J lost 6 bases; unmatched junction nucleotides: 3. This CDR3 reads CASSLGLAGGEQYV. The CDR3 DNA follows: TGTGCCAGCAGCCTCGGACTAGCGGGAGGCGAGCAGTACGTC.

The rearrangement uses TRBV12-3 or TRBV12-4 and TRBJ1-1; a possible D gene is TRBD1 (5 bases). V lost 5 bases to trimming and J lost 6 bases, with 13 bases between them. This CDR3 contains 13 residues. The CDR3 DNA is TGTGCCAGCAGTATGGCGGGGGGTTCTGAAGCTTTCTTT. It specifies CASSMAGGSEAFF.

This clone was seen a single time. The V and J genes are TRBV28 and TRBJ1-1, with a possible D match to TRBD1 (5 bases). The germline gives CDR1 MDHEN, CDR2 SYDVKM. V shed 2 bases and J shed 4 bases, with 23 bases lying between them. The CDR3 contains 18 residues. The CDR3 nucleotides read TGTGCCAGCAGTTTACTCCCTCCGGGCCCTTCAAGGGGCACTGAAGCTTTCTTT. It specifies CASSLLPPGPSRGTEAFF.

The J gene is TRBJ2-1, the V gene TRBV9; D not certain. The germline CDR1 and CDR2 sequences are SGDLS and YYNGEE. The CDR3 consists of 13 residues. Trimming stripped 3 bases from V and 4 bases from J, with 8 bases between. The CDR3 spells CASSDRDYNEQFF. CDR3 DNA: TGTGCCAGCAGCGACAGAGATTACAATGAGCAGTTCTTC.

This clone was seen only once. The V call is TRBV5-1, the J call TRBJ1-2; D is uncertain. CDR3 size: 14 residues. V was clipped by 0 bases and J by 3 bases, with 9 bases between them. Per the germline V gene, CDR1 is SGHRS and CDR2 is YFSETQ. The CDR3: CASSLAKADYGYTF. The CDR3 nucleotides read TGCGCCAGCAGCTTGGCCAAAGCGGACTATGGCTACACCTTC.

The gene calls are TRBV28 and TRBJ1-5; 7 bases are a match to TRBD1. CDR1 and CDR2 (germline): MDHEN, SYDVKM. Trimming at V came to 5 bases and at J to 4 bases, leaving 8 bases not matched to a gene. CDR3 length: 15 amino acids. The CDR3 loop reads CASSGRGGLNQPQHF. CDR3 DNA sequence: TGTGCCAGCAGTGGGAGAGGGGGCTTGAATCAGCCCCAGCATTTT.

The CDR3 spells CASSHNRGNSHGYTF. DNA for the CDR3: TGTGCCAGCAGTCACAACAGGGGAAATTCACATGGCTACACCTTC. J is TRBJ1-2 and V is TRBV6-5; TRBD1 aligns across 7 bases. Trimming at V came to 5 bases and at J to 6 bases, leaving 12 bases not matched to a gene. Germline CDR1 and CDR2: MNHEY and SVGAGI. This CDR3 region has 15 residues.

This chain connects TRBV12-3 or TRBV12-4 to TRBJ2-1, with D possibly being TRBD1 (5 bases). The germline V and J ends were trimmed by 6 bases and 1 base, with 7 bases remaining between them. The CDR3 is 13 amino acids. The CDR3 loop is CASRTGSYNEQFF. CDR3 nucleotides: TGTGCCAGCAGAACAGGTTCCTACAATGAGCAGTTCTTC.

The chain has TRBV19 and TRBJ2-1; 15 bases line up with TRBD2. Looked up from germline, CDR1 is LNHDA and CDR2 is SQIVND (reference sequence). This CDR3 has 17 residues. With V trimmed by 5 bases and J by 4 bases, 6 bases remained unmatched. The CDR3 spells CASSLGLAGGRYNEQFF. Written as DNA, the CDR3 is TGTGCCAGTAGTCTAGGACTAGCGGGAGGGCGGTACAATGAGCAGTTCTTC. The full variable domain, in which reference TRBV19 and TRBJ2-1 provide the parts outside the CDR3, is DGGITQSPKYLFRKEGQNVTLSCEQNLNHDAMYWYRQDPGQGLRLIYYSQIVNDFQKGDIAEGYSVSREKKESFPLTVTSAQKNPTAFYLCASSLGLAGGRYNEQFFGPGTRLTVL.

The gene calls are TRBV20-1 and TRBJ1-5; no definite D call. Germline CDR1 is DFQATT and CDR2 is SNEGSKA (reference sequence). Trimming took 3 bases from V and 5 from J, leaving 8 bases between them. This CDR3 has 12 amino acids. Written as DNA, the CDR3 is TGCAGTGCTAGTTCGGGAGATCAGCCCCAGCATTTT. This translates into CSASSGDQPQHF.

V and J are TRBV5-4 and TRBJ2-5; no reliable D call. The V and J ends lost 2 bases and 3 bases respectively, with 5 bases between them. The CDR3 contains 12 residues. Germline CDR1 SGHNT, CDR2 YYREEE (reference sequence). CDR3 protein: CASSLLEETQYF. CDR3 DNA sequence: TGTGCCAGCAGCTTACTCGAAGAGACCCAGTACTTC. Filled out from reference TRBV5-4 and TRBJ2-5, the complete variable domain reads ETGVTQSPTHLIKTRGQQVTLRCSSQSGHNTVSWYQQALGQGPQFIFQYYREEENGRGNFPPRFSGLQFPNYSSELNVNALELDDSALYLCASSLLEETQYFGPGTRLLVL.

The chain has TRBV28 and TRBJ1-4; 7 positions agree with TRBD1. Germline V CDR1 and CDR2: MDHEN, SYDVKM. V was pared by 6 bases and J by 5 bases, with 9 bases of the junction left unmatched. The length of the CDR3 is 15 residues. The CDR3 reads CASSSTGEKNEKLFF. The DNA for the CDR3 is TGTGCCAGCAGCTCTACAGGGGAAAAGAATGAAAAACTGTTTTTT. The full variable domain, with the rest looked up from reference TRBV28 and TRBJ1-4, is DVKVTQSSRYLVKRTGEKVFLECVQDMDHENMFWYRQDPGLGLRLIYFSYDVKMKEKGDIPEGYSVSREKKERFSLILESASTNQTSMYLCASSSTGEKNEKLFFGSGTQLSVL.

J is TRBJ2-7 and V is TRBV14; TRBD2 aligns across 8 bases. CDR3 length equals 16 residues. J was trimmed by 2 bases and V by 5 bases; bases with no gene match: 11. CDR1 and CDR2 from the germline V gene are SGHDN and FVKESK. The CDR3 coding sequence is TGTGCCAGCAGCGCCAGCGGGAGAGGAGCGACCTACGAGCAGTACGTC. This encodes CASSASGRGATYEQYV.

The chain recombines TRBV28 with TRBJ1-5; 7 bases agree with TRBD1. Germline V CDR1 and CDR2: MDHEN, SYDVKM. There are 19 residues in the CDR3. Germline trimming cut 2 bases from V and 4 bases from J; bases unmatched to any gene: 17. CDR3 protein: CASSLNFAGGFMWNQPQHF. The CDR3, as DNA: TGTGCCAGCAGTTTAAACTTCGCAGGGGGATTCATGTGGAATCAGCCCCAGCATTTT. Full variable domain (remainder filled in from reference TRBV28 and TRBJ1-5): DVKVTQSSRYLVKRTGEKVFLECVQDMDHENMFWYRQDPGLGLRLIYFSYDVKMKEKGDIPEGYSVSREKKERFSLILESASTNQTSMYLCASSLNFAGGFMWNQPQHFGDGTRLSIL.

V usage is TRBV6-1 and J usage is TRBJ2-7; TRBD1 matches at 8 bases. The germline V gene encodes CDR1 MNHNS and CDR2 SASEGT. Trimming at V came to 3 bases and at J to 2 bases, leaving 12 bases not matched to a gene. This CDR3 contains 17 residues. The CDR3 loop reads CASSEMAGGTGPYEQYF. The CDR3 DNA is TGTGCCAGCAGTGAGATGGCCGGCGGGACAGGACCCTACGAGCAGTACTTC.

V usage is TRBV28 and J usage is TRBJ2-2, with D possibly TRBD2 on 6 matching bases. The CDR3 is made up of 15 amino acids. Looked up from germline, CDR1 is MDHEN and CDR2 is SYDVKM. The V gene lost 5 bases and the J gene lost 6 bases, with 16 bases spanning the gap. CDR3 DNA sequence: TGTGCCAGCAGTATACTATTAGGGGAGGCCGGGGAGCTGTTTTTT. It is translated as CASSILLGEAGELFF.

Comment on this clone: Germline is not matched at one junction end, which may reflect a read error. The sample contains more than one DNA sequence encoding this CDR3. The CDR3 region has the DNA TGTGCCATCAGTGACAGGGTGACTGAGGCTTTCTTT. It encodes CAISDRVTEAFF. This chain joins TRBV10-3 and TRBJ1-1; the D gene is possibly TRBD1 (5 bases). CDR3 length: 12 residues. The germline gives CDR1 ENHRY, CDR2 SYGVKD.

There are a few counts of this clone. The chain carries TRBV5-4 and TRBJ2-1; TRBD2 is a possible D gene (5 bases). V dropped 9 bases and J dropped 0 bases, with 10 bases sitting between them. The CDR3 is 13 residues long. Germline V CDR1 and CDR2: SGHNT, YYREEE (reference sequence). The CDR3 sequence: CAIGDSSYNEQFF. In DNA form, the CDR3 reads TGTGCCATCGGGGATAGCTCCTACAATGAGCAGTTCTTC. Together with reference TRBV5-4 and TRBJ2-1, the CDR3 gives the full variable domain: ETGVTQSPTHLIKTRGQQVTLRCSSQSGHNTVSWYQQALGQGPQFIFQYYREEENGRGNFPPRFSGLQFPNYSSELNVNALELDDSALYLCAIGDSSYNEQFFGPGTRLTVL.

As for this clone: The sample contains more than one DNA sequence encoding this CDR3. V gene TRBV9 combines with J gene TRBJ2-2; TRBD2 matches at 7 bases. The CDR3 sequence is 16 residues long. Per the germline V gene, CDR1 is SGDLS and CDR2 is YYNGEE. The V and J ends lost 0 bases and 2 bases, in that order; junction bases with no gene match: 4. The CDR3 sequence: CASSVGSSGNTGELFF. The CDR3, as DNA: TGTGCCAGCAGCGTAGGGTCTAGCGGAAACACCGGGGAGCTGTTTTTT. Together with reference TRBV9 and TRBJ2-2, the CDR3 gives the full variable domain: DSGVTQTPKHLITATGQRVTLRCSPRSGDLSVYWYQQSLDQGLQFLIQYYNGEERAKGNILERFSAQQFPDLHSELNLSSLELGDSALYFCASSVGSSGNTGELFFGEGSRLTVL.

This clone was found a few times. The chain is built from TRBV5-1 and TRBJ1-5; D is unresolved. CDR3 size: 14 residues. Trimming stripped 0 bases from V and 7 bases from J, with 11 bases between. Germline assignment: CDR1 SGHRS and CDR2 YFSETQ. The CDR3 sequence is CASSLGGLGQPQHF. The DNA for the CDR3 is TGCGCCAGCAGCTTGGGCGGGCTGGGGCAGCCCCAGCATTTT. The variable domain in full, completed from reference TRBV5-1 and TRBJ1-5, reads KAGVTQTPRYLIKTRGQQVTLSCSPISGHRSVSWYQQTPGQGLQFLFEYFSETQRNKGNFPGRFSGRQFSNSRSEMNVSTLELGDSALYLCASSLGGLGQPQHFGDGTRLSIL.

The chain combines TRBV5-4 with TRBJ1-2; D not certain. Trimming removed 2 bases from V and 8 bases from J, with 16 bases in between. Germline loops: CDR1 SGHNT, CDR2 YYREEE (reference sequence). CDR3 length equals 14 residues. The CDR3 DNA follows: TGTGCCAGCAGCTTCGCCATTGAGGGATCCGGCTACACCTTC. Its protein product is CASSFAIEGSGYTF.

This chain links TRBV27 with TRBJ1-2; D is uncertain. V lost 5 bases to trimming and J lost 7 bases, with 23 bases between them. Germline V gives CDR1 MNHEY, CDR2 SMNVEV (reference sequence). The CDR3 is 16 residues long. The CDR3 loop is CASSPSRALGLSGYTF. The CDR3 coding sequence is TGTGCCAGCAGTCCGAGCCGGGCCCTTGGACTATCTGGCTACACCTTC.

This sequence joins TRBV18 and TRBJ2-2; the D is unclear. Germline values: CDR1 KGHSH, CDR2 LQKENI. Between the trimmed V and J ends, which lost 5 bases and 0 bases, there was a span of 10 bases. This CDR3 comprises 15 residues. CDR3: CASSGQFANTGELFF. CDR3 DNA sequence: TGTGCCAGCTCAGGGCAGTTCGCGAACACCGGGGAGCTGTTTTTT. The complete variable domain, with remaining parts taken from reference TRBV18 and TRBJ2-2, reads NAGVMQNPRHLVRRRGQEARLRCSPMKGHSHVYWYRQLPEEGLKFMVYLQKENIIDESGMPKERFSAEFPKEGPSILRIQQVVRGDSAAYFCASSGQFANTGELFFGEGSRLTVL.

The CDR3 nucleotides read TGCAGCGTTGCTTTGGGACTTAACTATGGCTACACCTTC. Amino acid sequence: CSVALGLNYGYTF. This chain links TRBV29-1 with TRBJ1-2; tentative D call: TRBD1 (5 bases). CDR1 is SQVTM, CDR2 ANQGSEA, per germline. Trimming took off 4 bases at V and 1 base at J, with 10 bases between the two ends. This CDR3 comprises 13 residues.

J is TRBJ1-2 and V is TRBV10-3; maybe TRBD1 (5 bases). V gave up 7 bases and J gave up 3 bases, with 12 bases separating them. CDR3 length equals 13 residues. CDR1 and CDR2 from the germline V gene are ENHRY and SYGVKD. This chain's CDR3 is CAIMAGSDYGYTF. The CDR3 DNA reads TGTGCCATCATGGCAGGGTCGGACTATGGCTACACCTTC.

The chain links TRBV11-2 to TRBJ2-1; 7 bases line up with TRBD2. Germline values: CDR1 SGHAT, CDR2 FQNNGV. The CDR3 loop spans 13 amino acids. Trimming took 5 bases from V and 9 from J; bases not matched to a gene: 7. The DNA of the CDR3 is TGTGCCAGCAGCGGAACTAGCGCGGGTGAGCAGTTCTTC. Its protein product is CASSGTSAGEQFF.